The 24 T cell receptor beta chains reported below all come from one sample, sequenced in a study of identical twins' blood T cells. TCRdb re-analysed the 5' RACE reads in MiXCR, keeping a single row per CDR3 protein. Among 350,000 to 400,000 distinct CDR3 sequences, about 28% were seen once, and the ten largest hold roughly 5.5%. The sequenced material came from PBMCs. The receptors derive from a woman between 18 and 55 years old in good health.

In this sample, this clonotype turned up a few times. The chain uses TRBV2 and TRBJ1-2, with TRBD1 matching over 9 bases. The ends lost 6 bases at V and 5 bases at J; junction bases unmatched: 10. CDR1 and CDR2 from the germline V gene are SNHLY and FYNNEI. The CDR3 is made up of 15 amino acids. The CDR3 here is CASSSPGQGWYGYTF. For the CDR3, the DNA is TGTGCCAGCAGCTCTCCGGGACAGGGTTGGTATGGCTACACCTTC.

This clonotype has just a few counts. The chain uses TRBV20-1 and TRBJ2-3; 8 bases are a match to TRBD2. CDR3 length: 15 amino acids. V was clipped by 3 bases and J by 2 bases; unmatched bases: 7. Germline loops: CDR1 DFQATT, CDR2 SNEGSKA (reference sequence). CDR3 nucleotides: TGCAGTGCTAGTATGGCGGGGGGACACACAGATACGCAGTATTTT. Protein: CSASMAGGHTDTQYF.

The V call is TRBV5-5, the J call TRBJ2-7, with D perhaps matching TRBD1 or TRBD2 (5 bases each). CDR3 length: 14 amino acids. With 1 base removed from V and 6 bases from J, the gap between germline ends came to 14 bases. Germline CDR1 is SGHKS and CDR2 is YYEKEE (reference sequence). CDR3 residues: CASSLQAGSGEQYF. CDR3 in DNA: TGTGCCAGCAGCTTGCAAGCAGGGAGCGGCGAGCAGTACTTC.

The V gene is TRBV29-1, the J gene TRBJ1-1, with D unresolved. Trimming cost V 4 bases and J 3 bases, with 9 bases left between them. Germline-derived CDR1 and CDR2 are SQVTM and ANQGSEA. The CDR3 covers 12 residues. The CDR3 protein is CSVVELDTEAFF. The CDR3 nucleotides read TGCAGCGTTGTTGAGTTGGACACTGAAGCTTTCTTT.

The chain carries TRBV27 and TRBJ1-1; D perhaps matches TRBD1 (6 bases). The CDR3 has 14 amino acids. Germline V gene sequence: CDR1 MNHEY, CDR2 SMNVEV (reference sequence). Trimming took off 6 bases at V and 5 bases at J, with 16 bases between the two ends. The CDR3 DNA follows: TGTGCCAGCAGCTTACAGGGAGACTTGACTGAAGCTTTCTTT. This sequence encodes CASSLQGDLTEAFF.

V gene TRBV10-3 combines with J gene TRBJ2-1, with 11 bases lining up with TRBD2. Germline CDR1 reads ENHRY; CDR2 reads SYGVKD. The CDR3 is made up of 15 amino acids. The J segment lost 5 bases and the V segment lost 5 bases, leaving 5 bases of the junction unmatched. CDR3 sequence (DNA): TGTGCCATCAGTCGACTAGCGGGGTATGACAATGAGCAGTTCTTC. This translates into CAISRLAGYDNEQFF.

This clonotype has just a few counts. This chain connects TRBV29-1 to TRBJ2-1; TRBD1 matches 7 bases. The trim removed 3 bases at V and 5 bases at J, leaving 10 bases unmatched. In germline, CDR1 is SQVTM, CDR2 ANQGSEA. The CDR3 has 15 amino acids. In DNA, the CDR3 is TGCAGCGTTGAGGCCCGTGGACAGGTGGACAATGAGCAGTTCTTC. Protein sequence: CSVEARGQVDNEQFF.

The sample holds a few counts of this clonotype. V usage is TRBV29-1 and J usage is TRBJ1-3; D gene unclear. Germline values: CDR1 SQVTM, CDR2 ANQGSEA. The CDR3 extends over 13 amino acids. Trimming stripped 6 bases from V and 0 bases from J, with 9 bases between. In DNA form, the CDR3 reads TGCAGCGTGGCCGGAAACTCTGGAAACACCATATATTTT. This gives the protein CSVAGNSGNTIYF.

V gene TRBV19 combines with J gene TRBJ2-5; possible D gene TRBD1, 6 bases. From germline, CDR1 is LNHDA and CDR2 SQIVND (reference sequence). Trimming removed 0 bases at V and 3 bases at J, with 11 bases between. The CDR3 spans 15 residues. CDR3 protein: CASSIDSRTEETQYF. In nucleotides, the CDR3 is TGTGCCAGTAGTATAGATAGCAGGACAGAAGAGACCCAGTACTTC.

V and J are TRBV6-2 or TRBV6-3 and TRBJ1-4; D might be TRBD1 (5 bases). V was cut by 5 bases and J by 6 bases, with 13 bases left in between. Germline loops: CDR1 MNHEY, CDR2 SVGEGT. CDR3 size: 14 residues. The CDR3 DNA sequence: TGTGCCAGCAGTCCCTATCCGGGGGATGAAAAACTGTTTTTT. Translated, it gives CASSPYPGDEKLFF.

The CDR3 region is CASSPPGDNEQFF. DNA for the CDR3: TGTGCCAGCAGCCCGCCGGGTGACAATGAGCAGTTCTTC. J is TRBJ2-1 and V is TRBV9; D is unclear. In germline, CDR1 is SGDLS, CDR2 YYNGEE. This CDR3 contains 13 residues. V was clipped by 4 bases and J by 5 bases, with 10 bases between them.

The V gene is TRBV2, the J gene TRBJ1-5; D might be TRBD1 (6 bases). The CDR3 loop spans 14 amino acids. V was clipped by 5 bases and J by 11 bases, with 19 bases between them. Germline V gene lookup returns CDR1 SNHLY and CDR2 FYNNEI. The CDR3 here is CASSMDRLGVAQHF. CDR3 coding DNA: TGTGCCAGCAGTATGGACAGACTCGGGGTAGCCCAGCATTTT.

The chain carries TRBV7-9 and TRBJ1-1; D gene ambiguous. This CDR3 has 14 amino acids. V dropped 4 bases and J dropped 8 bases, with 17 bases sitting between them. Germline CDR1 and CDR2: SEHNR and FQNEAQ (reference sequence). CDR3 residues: CASSSPESRREAFF. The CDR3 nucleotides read TGTGCCAGCAGCTCCCCAGAATCGAGACGCGAAGCTTTCTTT. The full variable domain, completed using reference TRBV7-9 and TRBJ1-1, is DTGVSQNPRHKITKRGQNVTFRCDPISEHNRLYWYRQTLGQGPEFLTYFQNEAQLEKSRLLSDRFSAERPKGSFSTLEIQRTEQGDSAMYLCASSSPESRREAFFGQGTRLTVV.

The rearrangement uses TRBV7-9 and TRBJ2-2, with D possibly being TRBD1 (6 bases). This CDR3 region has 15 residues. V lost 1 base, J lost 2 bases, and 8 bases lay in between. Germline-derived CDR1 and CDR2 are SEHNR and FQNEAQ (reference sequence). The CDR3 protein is CASSLDRANTGELFF. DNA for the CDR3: TGTGCCAGCAGCTTAGACAGGGCCAACACCGGGGAGCTGTTTTTT.

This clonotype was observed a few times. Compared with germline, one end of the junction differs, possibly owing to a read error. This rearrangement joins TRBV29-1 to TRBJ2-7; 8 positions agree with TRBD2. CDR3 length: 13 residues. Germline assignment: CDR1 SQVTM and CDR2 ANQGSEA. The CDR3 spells CSVEETSVTPLLF. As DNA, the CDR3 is TGCAGCGTTGAAGAGACTAGCGTCACTCCCCTACTCTTC.

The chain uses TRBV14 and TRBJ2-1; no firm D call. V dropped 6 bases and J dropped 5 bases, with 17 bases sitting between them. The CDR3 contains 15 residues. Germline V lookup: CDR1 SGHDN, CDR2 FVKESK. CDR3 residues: CASRRRLLDDNEQFF. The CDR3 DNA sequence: TGTGCCAGCAGAAGGCGCCTCCTAGACGACAATGAGCAGTTCTTC.

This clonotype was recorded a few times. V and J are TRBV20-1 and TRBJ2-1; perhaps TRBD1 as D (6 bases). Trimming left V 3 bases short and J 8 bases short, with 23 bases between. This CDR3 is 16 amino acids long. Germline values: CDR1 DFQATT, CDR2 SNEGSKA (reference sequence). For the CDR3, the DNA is TGCAGTGCTAGGCCCCACAGGGCCAGCGATGGTCATGAGCAGTTCTTC. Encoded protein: CSARPHRASDGHEQFF.

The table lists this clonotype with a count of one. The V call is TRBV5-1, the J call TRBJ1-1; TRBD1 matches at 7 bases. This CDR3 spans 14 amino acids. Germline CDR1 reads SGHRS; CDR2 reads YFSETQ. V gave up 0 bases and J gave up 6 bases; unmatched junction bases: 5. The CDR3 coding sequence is TGCGCCAGCAGCTTGGCCTGTCAGGGGGCTGAAGCTTTCTTT. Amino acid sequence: CASSLACQGAEAFF. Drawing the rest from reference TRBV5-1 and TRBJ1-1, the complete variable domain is KAGVTQTPRYLIKTRGQQVTLSCSPISGHRSVSWYQQTPGQGLQFLFEYFSETQRNKGNFPGRFSGRQFSNSRSEMNVSTLELGDSALYLCASSLACQGAEAFFGQGTRLTVV.

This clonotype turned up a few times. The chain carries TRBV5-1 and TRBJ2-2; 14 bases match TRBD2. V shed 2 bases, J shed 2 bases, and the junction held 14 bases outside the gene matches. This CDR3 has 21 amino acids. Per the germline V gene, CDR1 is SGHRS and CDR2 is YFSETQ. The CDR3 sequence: CASSFYMTSGRASVNTGELFF. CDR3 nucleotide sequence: TGCGCCAGCAGCTTCTACATGACTAGCGGGAGGGCCTCGGTCAACACCGGGGAGCTGTTTTTT.

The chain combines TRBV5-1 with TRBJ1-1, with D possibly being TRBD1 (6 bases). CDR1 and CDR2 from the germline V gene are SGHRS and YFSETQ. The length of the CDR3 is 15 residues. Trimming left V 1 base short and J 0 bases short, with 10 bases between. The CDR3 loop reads CASSLQGQMNTEAFF. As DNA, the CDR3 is TGCGCCAGCAGCTTGCAGGGACAAATGAACACTGAAGCTTTCTTT.

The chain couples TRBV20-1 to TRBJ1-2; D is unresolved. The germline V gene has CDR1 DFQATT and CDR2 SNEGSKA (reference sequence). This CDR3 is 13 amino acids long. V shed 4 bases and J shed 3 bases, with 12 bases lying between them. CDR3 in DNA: TGCAGTGCTACTTCGCCGGCCGACTATGGCTACACCTTC. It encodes CSATSPADYGYTF.

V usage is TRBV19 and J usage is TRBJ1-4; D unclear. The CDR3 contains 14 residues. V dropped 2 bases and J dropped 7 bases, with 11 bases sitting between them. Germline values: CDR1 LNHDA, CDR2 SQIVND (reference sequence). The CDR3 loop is CASSILPPIEKLFF. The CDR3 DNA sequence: TGTGCCAGTAGTATACTGCCGCCGATTGAAAAACTGTTTTTT.

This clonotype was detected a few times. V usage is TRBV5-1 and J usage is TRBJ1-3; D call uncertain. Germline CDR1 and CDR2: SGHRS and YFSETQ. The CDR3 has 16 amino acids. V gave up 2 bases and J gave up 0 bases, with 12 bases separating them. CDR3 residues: CASSFFWGGSGNTIYF. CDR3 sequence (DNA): TGCGCCAGCAGCTTCTTTTGGGGAGGCTCTGGAAACACCATATATTTT. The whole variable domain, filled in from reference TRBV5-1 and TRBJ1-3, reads KAGVTQTPRYLIKTRGQQVTLSCSPISGHRSVSWYQQTPGQGLQFLFEYFSETQRNKGNFPGRFSGRQFSNSRSEMNVSTLELGDSALYLCASSFFWGGSGNTIYFGEGSWLTVV.

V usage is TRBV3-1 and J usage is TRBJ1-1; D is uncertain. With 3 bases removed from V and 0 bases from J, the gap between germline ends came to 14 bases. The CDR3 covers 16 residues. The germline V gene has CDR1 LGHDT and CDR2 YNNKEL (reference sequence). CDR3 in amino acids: CASSQALTDLNTEAFF. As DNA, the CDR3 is TGTGCCAGCAGCCAGGCCCTGACCGACTTGAACACTGAAGCTTTCTTT. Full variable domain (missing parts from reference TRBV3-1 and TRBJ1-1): DTAVSQTPKYLVTQMGNDKSIKCEQNLGHDTMYWYKQDSKKFLKIMFSYNNKELIINETVPNRFSPKSPDKAHLNLHINSLELGDSAVYFCASSQALTDLNTEAFFGQGTRLTVV.